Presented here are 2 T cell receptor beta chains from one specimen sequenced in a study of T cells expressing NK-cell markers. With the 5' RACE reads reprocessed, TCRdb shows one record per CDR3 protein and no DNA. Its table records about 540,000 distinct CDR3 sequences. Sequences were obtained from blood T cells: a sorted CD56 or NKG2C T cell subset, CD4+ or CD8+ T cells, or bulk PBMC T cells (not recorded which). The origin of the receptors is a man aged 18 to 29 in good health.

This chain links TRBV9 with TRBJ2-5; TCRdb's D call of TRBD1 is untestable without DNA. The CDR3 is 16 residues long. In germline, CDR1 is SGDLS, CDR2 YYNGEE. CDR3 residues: CASSEGTGDLRETQYF.

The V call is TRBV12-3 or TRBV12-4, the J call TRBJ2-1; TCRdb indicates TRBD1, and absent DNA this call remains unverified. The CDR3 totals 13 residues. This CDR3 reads CASNDQARNEQFF.